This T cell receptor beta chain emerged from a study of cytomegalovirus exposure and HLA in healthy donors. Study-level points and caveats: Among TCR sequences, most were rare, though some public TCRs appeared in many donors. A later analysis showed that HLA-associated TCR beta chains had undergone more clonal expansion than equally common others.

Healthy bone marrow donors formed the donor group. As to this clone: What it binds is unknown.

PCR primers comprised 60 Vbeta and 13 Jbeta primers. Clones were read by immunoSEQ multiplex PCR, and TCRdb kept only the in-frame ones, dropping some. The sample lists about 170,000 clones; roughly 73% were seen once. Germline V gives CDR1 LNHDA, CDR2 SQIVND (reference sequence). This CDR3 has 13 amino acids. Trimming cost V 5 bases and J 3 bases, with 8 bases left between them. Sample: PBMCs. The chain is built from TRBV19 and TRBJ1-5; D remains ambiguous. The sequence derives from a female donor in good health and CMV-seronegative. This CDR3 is CASSHGDNQPQHF. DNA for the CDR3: TGTGCCAGTAGTCACGGGGACAATCAGCCCCAGCATTTT. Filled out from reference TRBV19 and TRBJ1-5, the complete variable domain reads DGGITQSPKYLFRKEGQNVTLSCEQNLNHDAMYWYRQDPGQGLRLIYYSQIVNDFQKGDIAEGYSVSREKKESFPLTVTSAQKNPTAFYLCASSHGDNQPQHFGDGTRLSIL.